This record concerns one T cell receptor beta chain sequence. Profiled with immunoSEQ multiplex PCR; TCRdb holds only in-frame clones, not every one. The profile shows roughly 660,000 clones, about nine tenths of them singletons. The sample is drawn from a study of shared clonotypes between healthy human individuals. The study enrolled healthy HIV-negative adults without recent acute infections or vaccinations as donors. The CDR3 runs to 14 residues. V lost 7 bases, J lost 2 bases, and 12 bases lay in between. Germline CDR1 reads SGHVS; CDR2 reads FNYEAQ. The clonotype comes from a man aged 18 to 29 in good health. Some clones in this sample may be carry-over from other donors' samples. The chain uses TRBV7-6 and TRBJ1-3; D gene unclear. The sample taken for sequencing was memory CD8+ T cells from PBMCs. Subset defined: CD45RO+ cells pooled with CCR7-negative TemRA cells. The CDR3 DNA reads as TGTGCCAGCATCCCCCGGGCGGCTGGAAACACCATATATTTT. Its translation is CASIPRAAGNTIYF.